These 12 T cell receptor beta chains were sequenced from one sample in a study of cytomegalovirus exposure and HLA in healthy donors. Primers for the PCR totalled 60 Vbeta and 13 Jbeta. Sequencing was performed with immunoSEQ multiplex PCR; in TCRdb, only in-frame clones are kept and a portion is missing. The table lists more than 80,000 clones, 86% of them singletons, with 9.2% in the top ten. Sequencing used PBMCs. These receptors were obtained from a man aged 30 to 39 in good health and CMV-seropositive.

This chain connects TRBV28 to TRBJ1-4; D is possibly TRBD1 (6 bases). The CDR3 contains 13 residues. Trimming shortened V by 7 bases and J by 6 bases, and 12 bases separated the two germline ends. CDR1 MDHEN and CDR2 SYDVKM come from the germline V gene. The CDR3 loop is CASMRGGDEKLFF. The CDR3 region has the DNA TGTGCCAGCATGAGGGGGGGAGATGAAAAACTGTTTTTT.

The rearrangement joins TRBV5-8 to TRBJ2-3, with D possibly TRBD2 on 5 matching bases. This CDR3 contains 15 residues. Trimming shortened V by 2 bases and J by 3 bases, and 13 bases separated the two germline ends. Germline lookup yields CDR1 SGHTS and CDR2 YDEGEE. CDR3 region: CASSFFLGDTDTQYF. The CDR3 nucleotides are TGTGCCAGCAGCTTCTTTCTCGGGGATACAGATACGCAGTATTTT.

This clone was recorded a few times. V gene TRBV7-9 combines with J gene TRBJ1-5; D is unresolved. The V and J ends lost 5 bases and 2 bases respectively, with 19 bases between them. Germline lookup yields CDR1 SEHNR and CDR2 FQNEAQ (reference sequence). The CDR3 sequence is 17 residues long. In DNA form, the CDR3 reads TGTGCCAGCAGCCTACCTGCCGCAGAGGATGGCAATCAGCCCCAGCATTTT. Encoded protein: CASSLPAAEDGNQPQHF. The whole variable domain, remainder taken from reference TRBV7-9 and TRBJ1-5, is DTGVSQNPRHKITKRGQNVTFRCDPISEHNRLYWYRQTLGQGPEFLTYFQNEAQLEKSRLLSDRFSAERPKGSFSTLEIQRTEQGDSAMYLCASSLPAAEDGNQPQHFGDGTRLSIL.

The rearrangement uses TRBV6-7 and TRBJ1-2, with TRBD1 as a possible D gene (5 bases). TRBV6-7 is noted as an ORF with a role that remains uncertain. Deletions cut 7 bases from V and 0 bases from J, with 9 bases between. This CDR3 region has 13 residues. CDR3 sequence: CASTQTANYGYTF. The CDR3 coding sequence is TGTGCCAGCACCCAGACAGCTAACTATGGCTACACCTTC.

This rearrangement joins TRBV5-6 to TRBJ2-2; 14 nucleotides line up with TRBD2. The CDR3 covers 18 residues. Looked up from germline, CDR1 is SGHDT and CDR2 is YYEEEE. Trimming cost V 3 bases and J 1 base; bases outside gene matches: 5. Here the CDR3 reads CASSSGLAGGGNTGELFF. CDR3 nucleotides: TGTGCCAGCAGCTCCGGACTAGCGGGAGGAGGGAACACCGGGGAGCTGTTTTTT.

The chain links TRBV30 to TRBJ2-1; 13 positions match TRBD2. The CDR3 extends over 15 amino acids. Germline V CDR1 and CDR2: GTSNPN, SVGIG (reference sequence). V was pared by 4 bases and J by 4 bases, with 4 bases of the junction left unmatched. The CDR3 region has the DNA TGTGCCTGGACCCCGGGACTAGCGGGATACAATGAGCAGTTCTTC. Its translation is CAWTPGLAGYNEQFF.

Here the CDR3 reads CASSFGGVNTEAFF. Here the CDR3 DNA reads TGTGCCAGCAGTTTCGGGGGGGTGAACACTGAAGCTTTCTTT. The rearrangement links TRBV28 to TRBJ1-1; possibly TRBD1 for D (5 bases). This CDR3 region has 14 residues. Germline V gives CDR1 MDHEN, CDR2 SYDVKM. V was shortened by 3 bases and J by 0 bases, with 8 bases between the two germline ends.

The rearrangement uses TRBV11-3 and TRBJ1-1; D not certain. This CDR3 has 13 amino acids. V was pared by 5 bases and J by 3 bases, with 10 bases between. Germline V gene sequence: CDR1 SGHNT, CDR2 YENEEA. CDR3: CASSPRVDTEAFF. The CDR3 coding sequence is TGTGCCAGCAGCCCCCGGGTGGACACTGAAGCTTTCTTT.

This clone was found once. The V and J genes are TRBV4-1 and TRBJ1-1, with 12 nucleotides matching TRBD1. The germline V gene has CDR1 MGHRA and CDR2 YSYEKL. The CDR3 loop spans 19 amino acids. V dropped 4 bases and J dropped 0; count of bases not matched to a gene: 12. Here the CDR3 reads CASSPLITGTGGLNTEAFF. DNA of the CDR3: TGCGCCAGCAGCCCGCTCATCACCGGGACAGGGGGCCTGAACACTGAAGCTTTCTTT.

This chain joins TRBV4-1 and TRBJ1-1; 10 positions agree with TRBD1. The V gene end was trimmed by 2 bases and the J gene end by 5 bases; junction bases not matched to a gene: 8. Looked up from germline, CDR1 is MGHRA and CDR2 is YSYEKL. CDR3 length equals 16 residues. The CDR3 DNA sequence: TGCGCCAGCAGCCAAAGACAACGACAGGGGGCGACTGAAGCTTTCTTT. It yields the protein CASSQRQRQGATEAFF.

The J gene is TRBJ2-5, the V gene TRBV4-1; 8 nucleotides line up with TRBD2. The CDR3 is made up of 15 amino acids. V was clipped by 4 bases and J by 2 bases; unmatched bases: 6. Germline loops: CDR1 MGHRA, CDR2 YSYEKL. CDR3 sequence: CASSPPGGGQETQYF. The CDR3 nucleotides are TGCGCCAGCAGCCCCCCGGGAGGGGGGCAAGAGACCCAGTACTTC.

The V and J genes are TRBV5-4 and TRBJ1-2; 7 bases agree with TRBD1. The CDR3 contains 14 residues. The germline CDR1 and CDR2 sequences are SGHNT and YYREEE (reference sequence). The V segment lost 3 bases and the J segment 8 bases; nucleotides outside the gene matches: 10. The CDR3 sequence: CASSSGTDRRGYTF. CDR3 coding DNA: TGTGCCAGCAGCTCAGGGACAGATCGACGGGGCTACACCTTC. Supplemented by reference TRBV5-4 and TRBJ1-2, the full variable domain reads ETGVTQSPTHLIKTRGQQVTLRCSSQSGHNTVSWYQQALGQGPQFIFQYYREEENGRGNFPPRFSGLQFPNYSSELNVNALELDDSALYLCASSSGTDRRGYTFGSGTRLTVV.